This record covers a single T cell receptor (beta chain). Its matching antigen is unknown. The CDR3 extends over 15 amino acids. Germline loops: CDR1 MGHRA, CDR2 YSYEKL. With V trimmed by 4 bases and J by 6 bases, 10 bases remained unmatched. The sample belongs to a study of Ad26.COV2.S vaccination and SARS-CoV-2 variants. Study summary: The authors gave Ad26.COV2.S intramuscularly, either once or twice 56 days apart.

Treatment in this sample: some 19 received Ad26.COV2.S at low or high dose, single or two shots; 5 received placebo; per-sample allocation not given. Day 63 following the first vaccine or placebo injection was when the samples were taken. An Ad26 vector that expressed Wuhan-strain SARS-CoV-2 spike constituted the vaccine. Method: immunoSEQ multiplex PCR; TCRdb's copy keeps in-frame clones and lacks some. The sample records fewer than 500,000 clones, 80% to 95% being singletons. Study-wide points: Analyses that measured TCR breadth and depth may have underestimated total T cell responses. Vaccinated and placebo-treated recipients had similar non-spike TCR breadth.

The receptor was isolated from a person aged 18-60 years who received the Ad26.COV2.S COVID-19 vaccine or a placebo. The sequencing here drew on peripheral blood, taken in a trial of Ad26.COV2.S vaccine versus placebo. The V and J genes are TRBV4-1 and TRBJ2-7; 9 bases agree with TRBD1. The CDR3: CASSLTTGGTIEQYF. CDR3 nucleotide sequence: TGCGCCAGCAGCCTCACGACAGGGGGGACTATCGAGCAGTACTTC.